The entry below gives a single T cell receptor (beta chain) sequence along with its context. The CDR3 has 12 residues. Germline assignment: CDR1 SEHNR and CDR2 FQNEAQ (reference sequence). The germline V and J ends were trimmed by 7 bases and 7 bases, with 11 bases remaining between them. This record comes from a study of control samples from healthy donors and cancer patients. TCRdb keeps only in-frame clones here, not all; method: immunoSEQ multiplex PCR. Altogether around 75,000 clones are present, roughly 92% being singletons, with the ten largest covering 5.5% to 6.5%. The chain couples TRBV7-9 to TRBJ2-1; D possibly matches TRBD1 or TRBD2 (6 bases each). The clonotype was recovered from a woman between 55 and 75 years old in good health. The sequenced sample consisted of blood. The chain's CDR3 is CASTTGRNEQFF. The CDR3 DNA sequence: TGTGCCAGCACCACAGGGAGGAATGAGCAGTTCTTC. The variable domain in full, with the rest retrieved from reference TRBV7-9 and TRBJ2-1, is DTGVSQNPRHKITKRGQNVTFRCDPISEHNRLYWYRQTLGQGPEFLTYFQNEAQLEKSRLLSDRFSAERPKGSFSTLEIQRTEQGDSAMYLCASTTGRNEQFFGPGTRLTVL.